This is a list of T cell receptor beta chains from one sample in a study of blood T cell repertoires in COVID-19. Method: immunoSEQ multiplex PCR; TCRdb's copy keeps in-frame clones and lacks some. This table holds 250,000 to 300,000 clones, approximately 87% found once. The sequencing sample was made of peripheral blood. These receptors came from a woman aged 25 to 39 with COVID-19, enrolled during active disease. The CDR3 runs from the conserved cysteine through the conserved F or W. D genes are given only for firm matches. Not every row has a clone size; where given, it reads once, few, many or a size class.

>.|once|TRBJ1-1|TRBV11-2
TGTGCCAGCAGCCCAGGGGCTCCGAACACTGAAGCTTTCTTT
CASSPGAPNTEAFF
>.|.|TRBJ2-2|TRBV5-4
TGTGCCAGCAGCTTGAGGACTTTAAACACCGGGGAGCTGTTTTTT
CASSLRTLNTGELFF
>TRBD1|.|TRBJ1-4|TRBV5-1
TGCGCCAGCGCGGGACAGGGGGAAGAAAAACTGTTTTTT
CASAGQGEEKLFF
>.|.|TRBJ2-5|TRBV18
TGTGCCAGCTCACCGAATACAGGGAACCAAGAGACCCAGTACTTC
CASSPNTGNQETQYF
>.|.|TRBJ1-6|TRBV12-3/TRBV12-4
TGTGCCAGCAGTCTCAATGGGAGGGCCCTCCACTTT
CASSLNGRALHF
>.|.|TRBJ1-1|TRBV10-3
TGTGCCATCAGTGAGCCGGATGTACAGGGAGTGAACACTGAAGCTTTCTTT
CAISEPDVQGVNTEAFF
>.|.|TRBJ1-5|TRBV3-1/TRBV3-2
TGTGCCAGCAGCCAAGGGAGGGGTCGGCAGCCCCAGCATTTT
CASSQGRGRQPQHF
>TRBD2|.|TRBJ2-2|TRBV6-6
TGTGCCAGCAGTTACTCGGCTAGCGGGGGGGTTGGGGAGCTGTTTTTT
CASSYSASGGVGELFF
>.|.|TRBJ1-2|TRBV18
TGTGCCAGCTCACGGAGTGTAAGACCTAACTATGGCTACACCTTC
CASSRSVRPNYGYTF
>.|.|TRBJ2-3|TRBV6-5
TGTGCCAGCAAAGAGGGAACAGATACGCAGTATTTT
CASKEGTDTQYF
>.|.|TRBJ1-4|TRBV29-1
TGCAGCGCCCGACTGGGGGGGGGAAAACTGTTTTTT
CSARLGGGKLFF
>TRBD2|.|TRBJ2-3|TRBV4-1
TGCGCCAGCGGGGGGGTCACAGATACGCAGTATTTT
CASGGVTDTQYF
>.|medium-sized|TRBJ1-5|TRBV27
TGTGCCAGCAGTTTAAGCCAGGGGACTCAGCCCCAGCATTTT
CASSLSQGTQPQHF
>.|.|TRBJ1-2|TRBV6-5
TGTGCCAGCGGGCCATTGGGAGGCGGCTACACCTTC
CASGPLGGGYTF
>.|.|TRBJ1-2|TRBV3-1/TRBV3-2
TGTGCCAGCAGCCAAGAGACAGGCTACACCTTC
CASSQETGYTF
>.|.|TRBJ1-1|TRBV5-4
TGTGCCAGCAGCCCTTACCCGGTCAGGACTGAAGCTTTCTTT
CASSPYPVRTEAFF
>TRBD2|.|TRBJ2-3|TRBV11-2
TGTGCCAGCAGCCCTCTAGCGGTGTCTAGCACAGATACGCAGTATTTT
CASSPLAVSSTDTQYF
>.|few|TRBJ2-7|TRBV5-4
TGTGCCAGCAGCTTGCGCCGGAGAGACAGCACCTACGAGCAGTACTTC
CASSLRRRDSTYEQYF
>TRBD1|once|TRBJ1-2|TRBV28
TGTGCCAGCAGTTCAGGACAGGGCTTTGGCTACACCTTC
CASSSGQGFGYTF
>.|.|TRBJ1-1|TRBV6-5
TGTGCCAGCAGTTACGTCCAGGGACTGTTAAACACTGAAGCTTTCTTT
CASSYVQGLLNTEAFF
>.|.|TRBJ2-2|TRBV25-1
TGTGCCAGCAGTTACCGACAGTCCACCGGGGAGCTGTTTTTT
CASSYRQSTGELFF
>TRBD1|.|TRBJ2-5|TRBV19
TGTGCCAGTCGGGACAGGCCGATGGGAGAGACCCAGTACTTC
CASRDRPMGETQYF
>TRBD1|.|TRBJ2-1|TRBV28
TGTGCCAGCAGTTTTGGGGACAGGGTGGACAATGAGCAGTTCTTC
CASSFGDRVDNEQFF
>.|.|TRBJ1-5|TRBV11-2
TGTGCCAGCAGCTCCGCAGATAGCAATCAGCCCCAGCATTTT
CASSSADSNQPQHF
>TRBD1|.|TRBJ1-5|TRBV19
TGTGCCAGTAACCATGGGGACAGGGGGCTCCATAGGCAGCCCCAGCATTTT
CASNHGDRGLHRQPQHF
>.|few|TRBJ2-7|TRBV9
TGTGCCAGCAGCGTAGATGGGGGGGCCGATTCCTACGAGCAGTACTTC
CASSVDGGADSYEQYF
>TRBD2|.|TRBJ2-5|TRBV11-3
TGTGCCAGCAGCCGCAGAGCGGGGGGAGGTGAGACCCAGTACTTC
CASSRRAGGGETQYF
>TRBD2|.|TRBJ2-3|TRBV4-2
TGTGCCAGCAGCCGCCTTGGGACTAGCGGATCGACGGATACGCAGTATTTT
CASSRLGTSGSTDTQYF
>.|.|TRBJ1-1|TRBV5-1
TGCGCCACCAGAGGGGAGAACACTGAAGCTTTCTTT
CATRGENTEAFF
>TRBD1|few|TRBJ2-7|TRBV5-1
TGCGCCAGCAGCGAATGGACAGGAATCGCCTACGAGCAGTACTTC
CASSEWTGIAYEQYF
>.|few|TRBJ2-3|TRBV27
TGTGCCAGCAGAAGACCTTCTAGCGGCACAGATACGCAGTATTTT
CASRRPSSGTDTQYF
>.|.|TRBJ1-1|TRBV18
TGTGCCAGCTCAATCCAAGACAGCCCCACTGAAGCTTTCTTT
CASSIQDSPTEAFF
>.|.|TRBJ1-2|TRBV6-5
TGTGCCAGCAGTTGGGGAAGGGGTGGATATGGCTACACCTTC
CASSWGRGGYGYTF
>TRBD1|.|TRBJ1-2|TRBV3-1/TRBV3-2
TGTGCCAGCAGCCAAGAGCCACAGGGGGGGCGCGGGGTCGGCTACACCTTC
CASSQEPQGGRGVGYTF
>TRBD1|once|TRBJ2-7|TRBV10-1
TGCGCCAGCAGTGAGTCAACAGGGGGCCACGAGCAGTACTTC
CASSESTGGHEQYF
>TRBD1|once|TRBJ1-5|TRBV19
TGTGCCAGTAGTATCGAGACAGGGCCCCAGCCCCAGCATTTT
CASSIETGPQPQHF
>TRBD2|.|TRBJ2-1|TRBV10-3
TGTGCCATCAGTGAGTCCACTAGCGGGGGGCCCAATTACAATGAGCAGTTCTTC
CAISESTSGGPNYNEQFF
>.|.|TRBJ2-7|TRBV5-6
TGTGCCAGCAGTATACTCTCCTACGAGCAGTACTTC
CASSILSYEQYF
>TRBD1|.|TRBJ1-4|TRBV3-1/TRBV3-2
TGTGCCAGCAGCCAAGGAGGGGGACAGGGTCGGCGAAAACTGTTTTTT
CASSQGGGQGRRKLFF
>TRBD1|few|TRBJ1-6|TRBV18
TGTGCCAGCTCTTCCGAGACAGGGCCCAATAGATCACCCCTCCACTTT
CASSSETGPNRSPLHF
>.|.|TRBJ1-5|TRBV6-5
TGTGCCAGCACCGAGGGAGGGGCCCAGCATTTT
CASTEGGAQHF
>.|.|TRBJ2-1|TRBV11-3
TGTGCCAGCAGCCCGAATCCAGGGTTTGATGAGCAGTTCTTC
CASSPNPGFDEQFF
>.|.|TRBJ1-1|TRBV7-9
TGTGCCAGCAGCTTAGTGGGGCCTGGGACTGAAGCTTTCTTT
CASSLVGPGTEAFF
>TRBD2|.|TRBJ2-5|TRBV13
TGTGCCAGCAGCTTAAGACTAGCGGGGTCCCAAGAGACCCAGTACTTC
CASSLRLAGSQETQYF
>TRBD1|.|TRBJ2-7|TRBV3-1/TRBV3-2
TGTGCCAGCAAACACAGGGGCCACGAGCAGTACTTC
CASKHRGHEQYF
>TRBD1|.|TRBJ2-1|TRBV5-1
TGCGCCAGCAGCTTGGCCCGGGACAGGACGTTTGAGCAGTTCTTC
CASSLARDRTFEQFF
>.|.|TRBJ1-4|TRBV28
TGTGCCAGCAGTTCTCAGGGACATAATGAAAAACTGTTTTTT
CASSSQGHNEKLFF
>TRBD1|.|TRBJ1-1|TRBV5-6
TGTGCCAGCAGCTGGCAGGGGGCGGCCACTGAAGCTTTCTTT
CASSWQGAATEAFF
>.|.|TRBJ2-1|TRBV7-2
TGTGCCAGCAGCCCCCTCGGGGGAACATACAATGAGCAGTTCTTC
CASSPLGGTYNEQFF
>TRBD1|once|TRBJ2-2|TRBV11-3
TGTGCCAGCAGCCTTACAGGGGCTGCCGGGGAGCTGTTTTTT
CASSLTGAAGELFF
>TRBD2|.|TRBJ2-5|TRBV5-4
TGTGCCAGCAGCTTGGCGGGGGGGGGAGGAGAGACCCAGTACTTC
CASSLAGGGGETQYF
>.|.|TRBJ2-5|TRBV20-1
TGCAGTGCTCCGGTATCGGGTACCCAGTACTTC
CSAPVSGTQYF
>.|.|TRBJ1-4|TRBV3-1/TRBV3-2
TGTGCCAGCAGCCAAGAGACACAGGGTCCCCGTGAAAAACTGTTTTTT
CASSQETQGPREKLFF
>.|.|TRBJ1-2|TRBV19
TGTGCCAGTAGTATGTCTCGCGGATATAACTATGGCTACACCTTC
CASSMSRGYNYGYTF
>TRBD2|.|TRBJ2-5|TRBV4-2
TGTGCCAGCACCTCCGGGTTAGCGGGGGGGCCGGTTGAGACCCAGTACTTC
CASTSGLAGGPVETQYF
>.|.|TRBJ2-2|TRBV7-2
TGTGCCAGCAGCTTAGGGGGCGGGGCGCGGACCGGGGAGCTGTTTTTT
CASSLGGGARTGELFF
>.|.|TRBJ2-5|TRBV25-1
TGTGCCAGCAGTGAATTCGGAGAAACGGAGACCCAGTACTTC
CASSEFGETETQYF
>.|few|TRBJ1-5|TRBV2
TGTGCCAGCTCCGGCGGGGGGGGCAGAGCGAATCAGCCCCAGCATTTT
CASSGGGGRANQPQHF
>.|.|TRBJ2-7|TRBV27
TGTGCCAGCAGTTTTACAGGGAGCTACGAGCAGTACTTC
CASSFTGSYEQYF
>.|.|TRBJ2-5|TRBV2
TGTGCCACCCGAGAAGGGTTTCTAGCGCAAGAGACCCAGTACTTC
CATREGFLAQETQYF